This note documents a single T cell receptor (beta chain) sequence. Its antigen remains unknown. Sequencing used immunoSEQ multiplex PCR; TCRdb keeps in-frame clones, though not all of them. The repertoire includes more than 150,000 clones, 90% of them detected once, and around 5.8% sits in the top ten. The data were taken from a study of T cell responses to AZD1222 COVID-19 vaccine. General study findings and limits: Donors skewed white British and female; clonal diversity was possibly underestimated. There were repertoire samples only from the period after the peak T cell response.

The CDR3 consists of 14 residues. The germline CDR1 and CDR2 sequences are SQVTM and ANQGSEA. Trimming left V 0 bases short and J 7 bases short, with 12 bases between. The TCR was taken from an adult in good health. Source: peripheral blood, taken on day 0 of AZD1222 vaccination. The V gene is TRBV29-1, the J gene TRBJ2-2; the D gene is possibly TRBD1 (6 bases). CDR3 bases: TGCAGCGTTGAAGATAACAGGGTCGGCGGGGAGCTGTTTTTT. Translating it yields CSVEDNRVGGELFF.